This TCR beta chain was documented in a study of PD-1 blockade in classical Hodgkin lymphoma. This clone was recorded only once. Its antigen is currently unknown. CDR1 and CDR2 (germline): KGHSH, LQKENI. V dropped 3 bases and J dropped 3 bases, with 12 bases sitting between them. The CDR3 has 14 amino acids. Generated by immunoSEQ multiplex PCR, the TCRdb table keeps only in-frame clones and is missing some. Of 6,500 to 7,000 clones listed, about 86% were seen once; the top ten hold approximately 40%. General study points: No one has yet defined what causes the repertoire differences, which may be disease activity or prior therapy.

Time point noted: cycle 4 day 1 (C4D1), after less than 7 weeks of nivolumab. Patients all relapsed after autologous stem cell transplantation, and there was variation in brentuximab vedotin exposure. This sequence originates from a human donor with classical Hodgkin lymphoma. Source: peripheral blood mononuclear cells (PBMCs), taken before the fourth cycle of nivolumab. The J gene is TRBJ2-7, the V gene TRBV18, with D perhaps TRBD1 (6 bases). The CDR3 loop is CASSPGPGVYEQYV. The DNA for the CDR3 is TGTGCCAGCTCACCCGGGCCAGGGGTCTACGAGCAGTACGTC.